This TCR beta chain stems from a study of T cell changes during pregnancy in multiple sclerosis (dated by TCRdb to about 2019). Some background on the complete study: In women with multiple sclerosis, the researchers looked at how the T cell repertoire shifted as pregnancy progressed.

The junction shows trimming of 8 bases on V and 4 bases on J, plus 11 bases between the germline ends. The CDR3 goes from the cysteine to the phenylalanine over 11 residues. Here the CDR3 DNA is all that survives: 33 bases in frame from base 1. According to the germline V gene (reference sequence), CDR1 reads DFQATT and CDR2 reads SNEGSKA. About this clone itself: Its antigen has not been determined. No much larger clonotype is one base removed from it; base qualities were not supplied.

Library preparation was by the immunoSEQ multiplex PCR assay. The clones in this table, taken by TCRdb from immuneACCESS, are in-frame only. Not every clone is retained; where verified, under half of the shortfall comes from an unresolved V gene, and the cause of the rest is unknown. This sample has about 65,000 clones in its table, and about 92% of those were observed once. In total, the top ten clones hold around 2.9% of the sample. This clonotype was obtained from a female donor in good health, enrolled as a control in a pregnancy study. This sample comprised CD8+ T cells from peripheral blood mononuclear cells, obtained in the third trimester of pregnancy. The rearranged segments are TRBV20-1 and TRBJ1-2, with the D gene uncertain. The DNA is TGCAGTATGGCGGGTTCCTATGGCTACACCTTC. The translation is CSMAGSYGYTF.